This TCR beta chain is drawn from a study of shared clonotypes between healthy human individuals. Trimming removed 4 bases from V and 0 bases from J, with 2 bases in between. Germline V gives CDR1 DFQATT, CDR2 SNEGSKA (reference sequence). This CDR3 is 11 amino acids long. Clones were sequenced by immunoSEQ multiplex PCR, and TCRdb holds only the in-frame ones, with some missing. The sample lists about 1.4 million clones, roughly 97% occurring once. Points on this clone: This same CDR3 is encoded by further DNA sequences in the sample.

The sequence was collected from a man aged 25-45 years in good health. V usage is TRBV20-1 and J usage is TRBJ2-3; D not resolved. Sequenced material: naive CD4+ T cells sorted from blood. Documented subset: CD45RA+ positively selected. This CDR3 reads CSATSTDTQYF. The CDR3 region has the DNA TGCAGTGCTACAAGCACAGATACGCAGTATTTT.